This TCR beta chain was identified in a study of CD8 T cells in Susac syndrome (dated by TCRdb to the late 2010s). Background on the whole study: Whether CD8+ T cell activation and differentiation in Susac syndrome was antigen driven was tested using repertoire sequencing. CD8+ T cell repertoire clonality was compared between 11 to 12 healthy donors, around 14 Susac syndrome patients and approximately 16 multiple sclerosis patients.

Peripheral blood CD8+ and CD4+ T cells from healthy donors, Susac syndrome patients and multiple sclerosis patients were profiled by high-throughput TCR beta sequencing. The multiple sclerosis controls were treatment-naive patients whose relapsing-remitting disease, either stable or active, fulfilled the revised McDonald criteria. Bulk CD8+ and CD4+ T cells were purified magnetically by negative isolation, whereas CD8+ TEMRA cells were enriched by FACS. Blood was collected in EDTA tubes and processed within 24 hours, with PBMCs isolated through density gradient centrifugation. PBMCs intended for TCR sequencing were cryopreserved in liquid nitrogen and were subsequently thawed in a 37 degrees C water bath. The sorted or isolated CD4+, CD8+ and CD8+ TEMRA cells had a purity of 90% or higher. Its CDR3 holds 15 amino acids, cysteine through phenylalanine. The read is trimmed to its CDR3 DNA, 45 bases read in frame from base 1. The germline V gene (reference sequence) sets CDR1 to SSHAT and CDR2 to FNYEAQ.

For this clonotype: The clone's antigen remains unknown. At one end, the junction sequence differs from germline, possibly due to a read error.

RNA was extracted with the RNeasy kit and about 0.5 to 1 ug was reverse transcribed using random hexamers. TCR beta CDR3 regions were amplified with the immunoSEQ multiplex PCR assay covering 54 Vbeta and 13 Jbeta segments. PCR amplification bias was corrected using a synthetic template baseline for primer optimization and computational correction. The paper's data handling went like this. Only productive sequences were kept, with reads annotated to V, D and J genes according to IMGT and analyzed in immunoSEQ Analyzer. Clonality was computed as one minus Shannon entropy normalized by log2 of the number of productive unique sequences. Public and private clones were assessed among the 100 most prevalent clones of each patient and control. A clone was defined as Susac-specific if it was absent from the healthy and MS cohorts, from 1052 published viral clones and from other ImmuneACCESS disease sequences. In TCRdb, the public reads were trimmed at Q25 with fastp and aligned with MiXCR, with productive beta chains retained. Every CDR3 protein is listed once, alongside the most common genes and DNA of its rows. These V and J calls derive from TCRdb rather than the authors' analysis. Present in this sample are about 50,000 distinct CDR3 sequences, 93% of which were seen just once. The biggest ten clones account for roughly 0.5% of the sample.

Broader findings and caveats from the paper: The study acknowledged that relatively few individuals were included in the TCR sequencing and HLA analysis.

What was sequenced was CD8+ T cells from PBMCs. This clonotype originated in a human donor with multiple sclerosis. Here the chain combines TRBV7-7 and TRBJ2-7, with 8 junctional bases fitting TRBD1. The CDR3 protein: CASSFGAGGGYEQYF. The DNA is TGTGCTAGCAGCTTTGGCGCAGGGGGCGGTTACGAGCAGTACTTC.